The text below deals with one T cell receptor (beta chain). A read error may explain this, as a much larger clone is one base away. The TCR beta library used iRepertoire HTBI primers with Arm-PCR amplification of CDR3. TCRdb reprocessed the multiplex PCR reads with MiXCR, giving one entry per CDR3 protein. The sample includes 600,000 to 850,000 distinct CDR3 sequences, around 32% of them seen just once. This specimen comes from a study of regulatory T cells in long-lasting Graves disease. Sample time point: persistent/refractory GD, antithyroid drugs over 5 years with positive TRAb. The TCR library used RNA extracted from PBMCs. This TCR was sampled from a female donor with Graves disease. Source: peripheral blood mononuclear cells (PBMCs), taken when the disease was refractory, from a patient treated with antithyroid drugs.

The CDR3 nucleotides are TGTGCCACCAGCCGGACAGTTTTTGCAACTAATGAAGAACTGTTTTTT. Amino acids: CATSRTVFATNEELFF. The V gene is TRBV15, the J gene TRBJ1-4; a weak D match, TRBD1 (6 bases). There are 16 residues in the CDR3. Germline CDR1 reads LNHNV; CDR2 reads YYDKDF (reference sequence).